This is a list of T cell receptor beta chains from one sample in a study of blood T cell repertoires in COVID-19. The repertoire was sequenced with immunoSEQ multiplex PCR; TCRdb's copy has only in-frame clones and lacks some. This table holds 200,000 to 250,000 clones, around 86% found once. Material: peripheral blood. The origin of the receptors is a woman aged 25 to 45 who had recovered from COVID-19. Both conserved end residues are part of each CDR3.

j_call v_call cdr3_aa
TRBJ2-5 TRBV5-5 CASSFDSGQETQYF
TRBJ2-7 TRBV7-2 CASSLVRGGEQYF
TRBJ1-6 TRBV6-2/TRBV6-3 CASSYSNGGRNSPLHF
TRBJ2-2 TRBV13 CASSPKDRENTGELFF
TRBJ2-7 TRBV3-1/TRBV3-2 CASSLYPGTGGLFEQYF
TRBJ2-2 TRBV6-4 CASSASWPTGELFF
TRBJ2-6 TRBV30 CAWSAPLAGISGANVLTF
TRBJ2-7 TRBV5-4 CASSSGGTAGYEQYF
TRBJ1-1 TRBV12-3/TRBV12-4 CASSLLENTEAFF
TRBJ2-3 TRBV9 CASSGSLIISGVKYF
TRBJ2-7 TRBV7-6 CASSLEAGLGSYEQYF
TRBJ2-1 TRBV5-1 CASSLALTGGHNEQFF
TRBJ2-5 TRBV20-1 CSAKSGETQYF
TRBJ2-7 TRBV20-1 CSASDPGTAYEQYF
TRBJ1-2 TRBV28 CASNPPRGAFNYGYTF
TRBJ1-5 TRBV3-1/TRBV3-2 CASSRGFRRGNQPQHF
TRBJ1-1 TRBV4-2 CASSPEAGQGYLEAFF
TRBJ2-1 TRBV30 CAWSKLLTNNNEQFF
TRBJ2-3 TRBV4-1 CASSQDPGQGSTDTQYF
TRBJ1-2 TRBV18 CASSPLPPGQGVTQGGYTF
TRBJ2-1 TRBV30 CAWSTGGLDEQFF
TRBJ2-5 TRBV7-9 CASSPLQGYGTQYF
TRBJ1-4 TRBV18 CASSTRQGVGEKLFF
TRBJ2-1 TRBV5-1 CASSLVLGSGGEQFF
TRBJ2-7 TRBV12-3/TRBV12-4 CASSSGSSYEQYF
TRBJ2-3 TRBV2 CASTSVMVAGARTDTQYF
TRBJ1-6 TRBV4-1 CASSPTGNSPLHF
TRBJ2-1 TRBV7-9 CASSFGTSAYEQFF
TRBJ2-7 TRBV7-9 CASSPTEGPRGEQYF
TRBJ1-5 TRBV19 CASSIAGRGTNQPQHF
TRBJ2-3 TRBV14 CASSQLAGGRTDTQYF
TRBJ2-5 TRBV10-3 CAISDVAGGVTETQYF
TRBJ1-6 TRBV7-9 CASSSTTGTGGSPLHF
TRBJ2-7 TRBV30 CAWSPPDGHPSYEQYF
TRBJ2-3 TRBV5-4 CASSRDRSTDTQYF
TRBJ2-3 TRBV5-6 CASSSGGAYADTQYF
TRBJ2-3 TRBV6-5 CASRRTSIRTDTQYF
TRBJ1-1 TRBV9 CASSPRQGETMNTEAFF
TRBJ2-3 TRBV13 CASSLFVTDTQYF
TRBJ2-5 TRBV6-4 CASSEGPGRGTQYF
TRBJ2-1 TRBV15 CATSRDSLAGNEQFF
TRBJ1-2 TRBV5-4 CASSPAGGPYGYTF
TRBJ2-1 TRBV7-3 CASSLSGGLYNEQFF
TRBJ2-7 TRBV6-2/TRBV6-3 CASSRQSYEQYF
TRBJ2-7 TRBV7-2 CASSPRTSGTNFFYEQYF
TRBJ2-7 TRBV2 CASSEERSYEQYF
TRBJ2-2 TRBV2 CASSEKAVTGELFF
TRBJ2-5 TRBV3-1/TRBV3-2 CASSQAGGLQETQYF
TRBJ2-5 TRBV9 CASSRTGVETQYF
TRBJ1-2 TRBV9 CASSPSQGRYGYTF
TRBJ2-2 TRBV7-9 CASSLLRGAGELFF
TRBJ2-3 TRBV7-3 CASSLKGPTSGGRSDTQYF
TRBJ2-1 TRBV3-1/TRBV3-2 CASSLPAGPYNEQFF